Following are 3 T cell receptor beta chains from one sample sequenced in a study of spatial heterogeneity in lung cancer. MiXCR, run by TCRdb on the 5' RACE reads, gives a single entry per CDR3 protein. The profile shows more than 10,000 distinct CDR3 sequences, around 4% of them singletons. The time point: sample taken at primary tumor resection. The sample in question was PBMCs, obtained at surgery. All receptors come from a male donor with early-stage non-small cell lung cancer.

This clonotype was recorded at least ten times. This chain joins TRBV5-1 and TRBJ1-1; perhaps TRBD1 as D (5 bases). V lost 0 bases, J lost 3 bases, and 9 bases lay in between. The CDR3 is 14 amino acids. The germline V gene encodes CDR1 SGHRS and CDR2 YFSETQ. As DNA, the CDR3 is TGCGCCAGCAGCTTGGGCCCGGGGGACACTGAAGCTTTCTTT. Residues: CASSLGPGDTEAFF.

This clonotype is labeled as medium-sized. CDR3 sequence: CSARGASDTQYF. The CDR3 DNA follows: TGCAGTGCTAGAGGGGCATCGGATACGCAGTATTTT. This chain joins TRBV20-1 and TRBJ2-3; unclear D gene. V dropped 1 base and J dropped 6 bases, with 8 bases sitting between them. Per germline, CDR1 DFQATT and CDR2 SNEGSKA (reference sequence). The CDR3 contains 12 residues.

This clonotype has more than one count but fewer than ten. The CDR3 sequence: CASSLYGDSSGNTIYF. DNA for the CDR3: TGTGCCAGCAGTCTGTATGGGGACAGCTCTGGAAACACCATATATTTT. V is TRBV2 and J is TRBJ1-3; 7 bases are shared with TRBD1. The CDR3 has 16 amino acids. CDR1 and CDR2 from the germline V gene are SNHLY and FYNNEI. The J segment lost 0 bases and the V segment lost 5 bases, leaving 7 bases of the junction unmatched.